The source of this TCR beta chain is a study of Graves' ophthalmopathy and Graves' hyperthyroidism. General study findings and limits: At roughly 67% sensitivity and approximately 74% specificity, the model predicted progression of the ophthalmopathy.

Transcripts of RNA were the source for amplifying TCR beta CDR3 regions. Second-round multiplex PCR came after first-round RT-PCR with HTBI primers. TCRdb recomputed calls from the multiplex PCR reads with MiXCR, one row per CDR3 protein. The sample includes over 650,000 distinct CDR3 sequences, roughly 41% of them seen just once. Moderate-to-severe activity, CAS ≥3, NOSPECS ≥4 and a duration under 3 months were seen in donors with ophthalmopathy. Orbital computed tomography, thyroid ultrasound, TRAb, serum thyroxine and clinical symptoms formed the basis of diagnosis. As concerns this clonotype: The antigen is not known.

This TCR was sampled from an adult man with Graves' ophthalmopathy. The source material was peripheral blood.

The CDR3 coding sequence is TGTGCCATCAGTGGCCAGACAGGGACAGGGAACTCACCCCTCCACTTT. As protein: CAISGQTGTGNSPLHF. J is TRBJ1-6 and V is TRBV10-3; 9 bases are shared with TRBD1. The CDR3 has 16 amino acids. The germline V gene encodes CDR1 ENHRY and CDR2 SYGVKD. J lost 10 bases, V lost 4 bases, and 11 bases had no gene match.